Detailed here is one TCR beta chain. What it recognizes is unknown. This specimen comes from a study of T cell responses to AZD1222 COVID-19 vaccine. Study-level results: Most donors were white British and more were female, and clonal diversity was possibly underestimated. Elevations in Spike-specific TCR breadth and depth followed administration of two AZD1222 doses.

Germline assignment: CDR1 MDHEN and CDR2 SYDVKM. This CDR3 spans 14 amino acids. V lost 7 bases and J lost 5; bases outside the gene matches: 5. Only in-frame clones appear in the TCRdb table, and some are missing; sequencing was by immunoSEQ multiplex PCR. The sample holds 120,000 or so clones, around 84% seen once. The chain carries TRBV28 and TRBJ1-6; the match to TRBD1 covers 7 bases. The input for sequencing was peripheral blood, taken 28 days after the second AZD1222 dose. This receptor was identified in an adult who received the AZD1222 COVID-19 vaccine. The CDR3 here is CASNRGSDNSPLHF. CDR3 DNA sequence: TGTGCCAGCAACAGGGGTTCGGATAATTCACCCCTCCACTTT.